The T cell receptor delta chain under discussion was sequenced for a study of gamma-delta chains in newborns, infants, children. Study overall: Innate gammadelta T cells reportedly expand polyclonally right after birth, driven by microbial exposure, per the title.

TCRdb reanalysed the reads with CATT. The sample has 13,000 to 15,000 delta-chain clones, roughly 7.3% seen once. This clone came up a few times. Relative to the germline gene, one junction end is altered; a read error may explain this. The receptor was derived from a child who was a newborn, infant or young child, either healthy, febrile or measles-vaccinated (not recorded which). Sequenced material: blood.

Here the CDR3 DNA reads TGTGCCTGTGACTTACTGGGGGCTTTGACAGCACACCTCTTCTTT. The encoded protein is CACDLLGALTAHLFF. The chain has TRDV2 and TRDJ2; 8 positions match TRDD3. CDR3 length equals 15 residues. CDR1 is GEAIGNYY and CDR2 is EKD in the germline V gene.